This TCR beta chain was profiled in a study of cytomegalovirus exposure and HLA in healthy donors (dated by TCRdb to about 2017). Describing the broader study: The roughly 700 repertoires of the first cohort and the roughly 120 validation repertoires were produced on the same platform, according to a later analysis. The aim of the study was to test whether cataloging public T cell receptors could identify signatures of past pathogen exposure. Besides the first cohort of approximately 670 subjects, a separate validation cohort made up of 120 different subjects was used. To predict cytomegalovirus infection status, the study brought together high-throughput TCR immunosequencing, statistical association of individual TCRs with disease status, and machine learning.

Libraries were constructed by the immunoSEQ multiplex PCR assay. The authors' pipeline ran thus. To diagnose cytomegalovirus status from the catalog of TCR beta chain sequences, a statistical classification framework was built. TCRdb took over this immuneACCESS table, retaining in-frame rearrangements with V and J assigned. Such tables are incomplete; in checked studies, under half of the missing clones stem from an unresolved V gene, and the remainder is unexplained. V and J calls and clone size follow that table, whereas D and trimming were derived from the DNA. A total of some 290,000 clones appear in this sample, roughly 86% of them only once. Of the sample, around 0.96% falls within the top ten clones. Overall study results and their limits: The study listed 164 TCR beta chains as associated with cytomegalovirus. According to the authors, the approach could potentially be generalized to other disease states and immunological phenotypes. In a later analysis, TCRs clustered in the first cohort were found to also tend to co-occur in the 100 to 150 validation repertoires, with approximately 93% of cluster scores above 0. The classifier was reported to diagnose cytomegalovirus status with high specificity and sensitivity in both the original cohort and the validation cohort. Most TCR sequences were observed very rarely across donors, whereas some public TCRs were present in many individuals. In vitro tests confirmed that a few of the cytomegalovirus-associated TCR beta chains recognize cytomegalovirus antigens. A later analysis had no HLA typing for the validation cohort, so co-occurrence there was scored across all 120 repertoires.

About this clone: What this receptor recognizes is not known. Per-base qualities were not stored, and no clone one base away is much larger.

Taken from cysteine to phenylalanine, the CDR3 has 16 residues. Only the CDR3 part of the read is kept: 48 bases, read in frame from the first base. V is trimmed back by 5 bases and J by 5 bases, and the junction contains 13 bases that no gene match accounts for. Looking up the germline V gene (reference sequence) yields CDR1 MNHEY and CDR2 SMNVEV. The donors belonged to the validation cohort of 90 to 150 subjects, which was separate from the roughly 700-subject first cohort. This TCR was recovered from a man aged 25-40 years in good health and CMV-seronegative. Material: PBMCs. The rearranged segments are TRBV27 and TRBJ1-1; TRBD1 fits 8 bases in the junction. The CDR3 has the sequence CASSRAQGARGTEAFF. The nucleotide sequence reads TGTGCCAGCAGTCGAGCCCAGGGGGCGCGGGGGACTGAAGCTTTCTTT.